The 28 T cell receptor beta chains below all came from one sample that was sequenced in a study of CD8+CD57+ T cells in acquired aplastic anemia. The study profiled TCR beta VDJ and CDR3 using genomic DNA as template. TCRdb used MiXCR to reprocess the reads, holding one entry per CDR3 protein. The table has 200,000 to 250,000 distinct CDR3 sequences, roughly 35% seen once. The sequencing input was sorted CD4+, CD8+, or CD8+CD57+ T cells (not recorded which) from PBMCs. All receptors come from a human donor in good health, serving as a control.

This clonotype was detected ten times or more. The chain joins TRBV19 to TRBJ2-7, with TRBD1 matching 10 bases. The junction had 9 bases not matched to a gene; V was cut back by 4 bases and J by 3 bases. Germline values: CDR1 LNHDA, CDR2 SQIVND (reference sequence). The CDR3 length is 16 residues. CDR3 in amino acids: CASSTELGQGIYEQYF. CDR3 nucleotide sequence: TGTGCCAGTAGTACGGAGCTGGGACAGGGGATCTACGAGCAGTACTTC.

A word on this clonotype: Mismatch with germline at one junction end may stem from a read error. The chain joins TRBV9 to TRBJ1-2; D remains unclear. This CDR3 region has 14 residues. Germline CDR1 is SGDLS and CDR2 is YYNGEE. The CDR3 DNA reads as TGTGCCGGCAGCTCAACGATAGATACCAGGGGCTACACCTTC. It translates to CAGSSTIDTRGYTF.

This clonotype came up many times. The chain carries TRBV5-1 and TRBJ1-5; TRBD1 agrees at 9 bases. The CDR3 runs to 14 residues. Germline CDR1 SGHRS, CDR2 YFSETQ. V shed 4 bases, J shed 7 bases, and the junction held 6 bases outside the gene matches. Here the CDR3 reads CASSAGQGGQPQHF. DNA for the CDR3: TGCGCCAGCAGCGCGGGACAGGGAGGGCAGCCCCAGCATTTT. Combining the CDR3 with reference TRBV5-1 and TRBJ1-5 gives the whole variable domain KAGVTQTPRYLIKTRGQQVTLSCSPISGHRSVSWYQQTPGQGLQFLFEYFSETQRNKGNFPGRFSGRQFSNSRSEMNVSTLELGDSALYLCASSAGQGGQPQHFGDGTRLSIL.

Concerning this clonotype itself: It may be a read error: a sequence one base away is much more abundant. The V call is TRBV20-1, the J call TRBJ1-2, with D unclear. The germline V gene encodes CDR1 DFQATT and CDR2 SNEGSKA (reference sequence). The CDR3 is 15 residues long. The CDR3 region is CSARDMVYSEQLYAF. CDR3 sequence (DNA): TGCAGTGCTAGAGATATGGTTTACAGCGAACAACTCTACGCCTTC.

The chain recombines TRBV7-9 with TRBJ2-5; D is unclear. V lost 8 bases, J lost 0 bases, and 10 bases lay in between. CDR1 SEHNR and CDR2 FQNEAQ come from the germline V gene (reference sequence). CDR3 size: 13 residues. DNA for the CDR3: TGTGCCAGCGAAGGAGCGAACCAAGAGACCCAGTACTTC. Its protein product is CASEGANQETQYF. The full variable domain, rest sourced from reference TRBV7-9 and TRBJ2-5, is DTGVSQNPRHKITKRGQNVTFRCDPISEHNRLYWYRQTLGQGPEFLTYFQNEAQLEKSRLLSDRFSAERPKGSFSTLEIQRTEQGDSAMYLCASEGANQETQYFGPGTRLLVL.

The V and J genes are TRBV29-1 and TRBJ2-4; D remains unclear. The V gene lost 3 bases and the J gene lost 1 base, with 4 bases spanning the gap. CDR1 and CDR2 (germline): SQVTM, ANQGSEA. The CDR3 contains 12 residues. CDR3 loop: CSVDTAKNIQYF. Here the CDR3 DNA reads TGCAGCGTTGACACCGCCAAAAACATTCAGTACTTC.

The V gene is TRBV12-3 or TRBV12-4, the J gene TRBJ1-2; a possible D gene is TRBD1 (6 bases). CDR3 length: 15 amino acids. V was clipped by 5 bases and J by 9 bases, with 22 bases between them. The CDR3 protein is CASSLRGQGSYRYTF. Here the CDR3 DNA reads TGTGCCAGCAGTCTCCGGGGGCAGGGATCGTATCGCTACACCTTC.

The V call is TRBV9, the J call TRBJ2-5, with D perhaps being TRBD1 or TRBD2 (6 bases each). V lost 0 bases and J 9 bases, leaving 15 bases between the germline ends. CDR1 is SGDLS and CDR2 is YYNGEE in the germline V gene. The CDR3 has 14 amino acids. The CDR3 reads CASSVGTGAEAQYF. CDR3 coding DNA: TGTGCCAGCAGCGTAGGAACGGGGGCTGAGGCCCAGTACTTC.

At least ten counts were recorded for this clonotype. The gene calls are TRBV11-2 and TRBJ1-2; no clear D gene. This CDR3 has 15 residues. With 1 base removed from V and 1 base from J, the gap between germline ends came to 10 bases. Germline values: CDR1 SGHAT, CDR2 FQNNGV. Written as DNA, the CDR3 is TGTGCCAGCAGCTTAGGTCCGACCAATAACTATGGCTACACCTTC. It codes for CASSLGPTNNYGYTF.

At least ten counts were recorded for this clonotype. V and J are TRBV25-1 and TRBJ2-7; unclear D gene. V was pared by 3 bases and J by 6 bases, with 6 bases between. The germline V gene has CDR1 MGHDK and CDR2 SYGVNS. This CDR3 is built from 11 residues. The CDR3 nucleotides are TGTGCCAGCAGTGATCGTTCCGAGCAGTACTTC. Amino acid sequence: CASSDRSEQYF.

The genes are TRBV6-1 and TRBJ1-1; TRBD1 agrees at 8 bases. The length of the CDR3 is 14 residues. Germline CDR1 MNHNS, CDR2 SASEGT. Trimming removed 8 bases from V and 6 bases from J; junction bases left unmatched: 11. DNA for the CDR3: TGTGCCAGCTTTCCCGGGGACAGGACGTCTGAAGCTTTCTTT. Translation gives CASFPGDRTSEAFF.

The chain has TRBV2 and TRBJ2-7; weak D call: TRBD2 (5 bases). CDR3 length: 13 residues. Germline CDR1 SNHLY, CDR2 FYNNEI. V lost 4 bases and J 5 bases, leaving 12 bases between the germline ends. CDR3 nucleotides: TGTGCCAGCAGTGTTGAGGGAGCCCACGAGCAGTACTTC. Its protein is CASSVEGAHEQYF.

The chain carries TRBV29-1 and TRBJ1-1; possibly TRBD1 for D (5 bases). The CDR3 is 12 residues long. Looked up from germline, CDR1 is SQVTM and CDR2 is ANQGSEA. V was cut by 6 bases and J by 5 bases, with 13 bases left in between. The CDR3 DNA reads TGCAGCGTCGACAAGGGGCGGACTGAAGCTTTCTTT. Translating it yields CSVDKGRTEAFF.

CDR3: CSARLAGGPEEQYF. The CDR3 DNA reads as TGCAGTGCTAGGCTAGCGGGGGGGCCCGAGGAGCAGTACTTC. The chain combines TRBV20-1 with TRBJ2-7; the match to TRBD2 covers 12 bases. With 3 bases clipped from V and 7 bases from J, the junction kept 7 bases outside the gene matches. CDR3 length: 14 residues. Germline values: CDR1 DFQATT, CDR2 SNEGSKA (reference sequence).

This clonotype was recorded many times. J is TRBJ2-3 and V is TRBV20-1; TRBD1 is a possible D gene (6 bases). The CDR3 runs to 14 residues. Per germline, CDR1 DFQATT and CDR2 SNEGSKA (reference sequence). The V and J ends lost 0 bases and 4 bases respectively, with 11 bases between them. As DNA, the CDR3 is TGCAGTGCTAGAGATACAGGGAAAGCAGATACGCAGTATTTT. Translating it yields CSARDTGKADTQYF.

In its sample, this clonotype was seen many times. This sequence joins TRBV10-3 and TRBJ1-5; D uncertain. The CDR3 length is 13 residues. Per germline, CDR1 ENHRY and CDR2 SYGVKD. Trimming shortened V by 4 bases and J by 5 bases, and 9 bases separated the two germline ends. Here the CDR3 DNA reads TGTGCCATCAGTGGAGCGTGGGATCAGCCCCAGCATTTT. It is translated as CAISGAWDQPQHF.

This chain joins TRBV9 and TRBJ1-2; tentatively, D is TRBD1 (6 bases). Germline values: CDR1 SGDLS, CDR2 YYNGEE. CDR3 length equals 14 residues. Trimming pared 0 bases from V and 4 bases from J, leaving 10 bases between. The CDR3 is CASSVVTGPYGYTF. The CDR3, as DNA: TGTGCCAGCAGCGTAGTTACAGGGCCCTATGGCTACACCTTC. The complete variable domain, with remaining parts taken from reference TRBV9 and TRBJ1-2, reads DSGVTQTPKHLITATGQRVTLRCSPRSGDLSVYWYQQSLDQGLQFLIQYYNGEERAKGNILERFSAQQFPDLHSELNLSSLELGDSALYFCASSVVTGPYGYTFGSGTRLTVV.

This clonotype was recorded many times. This chain connects TRBV13 to TRBJ2-7; D gene ambiguous. This CDR3 is built from 14 residues. Germline-derived CDR1 and CDR2 are PRHDT and FYEKMQ (reference sequence). Trimming took 1 base from V and 3 from J, leaving 10 bases between them. The CDR3 loop reads CASSLDRSDYEQYF. CDR3 nucleotide sequence: TGTGCCAGCAGCTTAGATCGTTCCGACTACGAGCAGTACTTC. The full variable domain, in which reference TRBV13 and TRBJ2-7 provide the parts outside the CDR3, is AAGVIQSPRHLIKEKRETATLKCYPIPRHDTVYWYQQGPGQDPQFLISFYEKMQSDKGSIPDRFSAQQFSDYHSELNMSSLELGDSALYFCASSLDRSDYEQYFGPGTRLTVT.

The chain carries TRBV20-1 and TRBJ2-7, with TRBD2 matching over 7 bases. The CDR3 has 14 residues. Germline CDR1 is DFQATT and CDR2 is SNEGSKA (reference sequence). The J segment lost 3 bases and the V segment lost 4 bases, leaving 9 bases of the junction unmatched. The CDR3, as DNA: TGCAGTGCTACTCTGGCGGGGGTGATCTACGAGCAGTACTTC. Translated: CSATLAGVIYEQYF.

The chain uses TRBV10-3 and TRBJ1-1, with a tentative D call TRBD1 (6 bases). Per the germline V gene, CDR1 is ENHRY and CDR2 is SYGVKD. The CDR3 sequence is 13 residues long. V shed 10 bases and J shed 2 bases, with 14 bases lying between them. The CDR3 nucleotides are TGTGCCAGCGGGGGCCTCGGAAACACTGAAGCTTTCTTT. It is translated as CASGGLGNTEAFF.

This clonotype was seen at least ten times. The V and J genes are TRBV25-1 and TRBJ1-6; TRBD1 matches at 8 bases. CDR1 and CDR2 (germline): MGHDK, SYGVNS. The CDR3 is made up of 14 amino acids. With 6 bases clipped from V and 8 bases from J, the junction kept 6 bases outside the gene matches. DNA for the CDR3: TGTGCCAGCAGATCGGGACAGGTGTATTCACCCCTCCACTTT. Protein sequence: CASRSGQVYSPLHF.

The chain recombines TRBV18 with TRBJ1-5, with a tentative D call TRBD1 (5 bases). The V gene's germline CDR1 is KGHSH and CDR2 LQKENI. The CDR3 length is 15 residues. The ends were cut back, 3 bases at V and 5 bases at J, with 14 bases in the middle. The CDR3 loop is CASSPPGGKDQPQHF. For the CDR3, the DNA is TGTGCCAGCTCACCCCCCGGGGGGAAAGATCAGCCCCAGCATTTT.

This rearrangement joins TRBV5-1 to TRBJ2-2; 7 nucleotides line up with TRBD1. CDR1 is SGHRS and CDR2 is YFSETQ in the germline V gene. There are 18 residues in the CDR3. V was clipped by 0 bases and J by 6 bases; unmatched bases: 14. The CDR3 reads CASSLEAWATGVAGELFF. The CDR3 coding sequence is TGCGCCAGCAGCTTGGAGGCGTGGGCCACAGGGGTGGCCGGGGAGCTGTTTTTT.

The rearrangement links TRBV20-1 to TRBJ2-5, with no clear D. CDR3 length: 8 amino acids. Trimming pared 3 bases from V and 9 bases from J, leaving 2 bases between. In germline, CDR1 is DFQATT, CDR2 SNEGSKA (reference sequence). The CDR3 DNA follows: TGCAGTGCTAGGTCCCAGTACTTC. Translating gives CSARSQYF.

V usage is TRBV25-1 and J usage is TRBJ1-4; TRBD1 might be the D (5 bases). The ends were cut back, 4 bases at V and 8 bases at J, with 14 bases in the middle. The CDR3 runs 14 residues. From germline, CDR1 is MGHDK and CDR2 SYGVNS. The CDR3 protein is CASSARDDSEKLFF. CDR3 DNA sequence: TGTGCCAGCAGTGCTAGAGACGACAGCGAAAAACTGTTTTTT.

Many counts were recorded for this clonotype. This chain links TRBV24-1 with TRBJ2-1; TRBD1 might be the D (5 bases). V lost 3 bases to trimming and J lost 0 bases, with 11 bases between them. The CDR3 has 16 amino acids. Germline loops: CDR1 KGHDR, CDR2 SFDVKD. CDR3 region: CATSDPRQGSYNEQFF. The CDR3 DNA follows: TGTGCCACCAGTGATCCTCGCCAGGGCTCCTACAATGAGCAGTTCTTC.

This clonotype was observed a few times. The rearrangement uses TRBV6-5 and TRBJ1-5; D gene unclear. This CDR3 is built from 16 residues. Germline V lookup: CDR1 MNHEY, CDR2 SVGAGI. V lost 2 bases, J lost 5 bases, and 16 bases lay in between. The CDR3 coding sequence is TGTGCCAGCAGTTACGGTCCAGCAGAGCCCTATCAGCCCCAGCATTTT. Amino acid sequence: CASSYGPAEPYQPQHF.

The chain employs TRBV9 and TRBJ1-2; no firm D call. CDR3 length equals 13 residues. The V and J ends lost 3 bases and 4 bases respectively, with 10 bases between them. Germline V CDR1 and CDR2: SGDLS, YYNGEE. CDR3 nucleotide sequence: TGTGCCAGCAGCGCCCGTGGGTTCTATGGCTACACCTTC. It encodes CASSARGFYGYTF.